These T cell receptor beta chains were read from a single sample in a study of blood T cells in healthy people across ages. Via MiXCR, TCRdb re-called the 5' RACE reads, giving one row per CDR3 protein. The sample gives about a million distinct CDR3 sequences, more than 30% of which show up once; over 10% is in the top ten. Sequencing input: blood. The receptor source for this set is a man younger than 30 in good health. Each CDR3 is given with its conserved first and last residue. The order of the fields is J gene, V gene, clone size, CDR3 length, D gene, CDR3 protein, CDR3 DNA. The D gene is left open where the match is weak. A clone size is listed for some rows: how often the clone was seen (once, few, many), or a class if it is expanded.

j_call: TRBJ1-5; v_call: TRBV6-2/TRBV6-3; clone_size: few; cdr3_length: 13; d_call: NA; cdr3_aa: CASSYPNRQPQHF; cdr3_nt: TGTGCCAGCAGTTACCCAAACAGGCAGCCCCAGCATTTT
j_call: TRBJ2-3; v_call: TRBV4-3; clone_size: many; cdr3_length: 16; d_call: TRBD1; cdr3_aa: CASSHLRTGKTDTQYF; cdr3_nt: TGCGCCAGCAGCCACTTAAGGACAGGGAAGACAGATACGCAGTATTTT
j_call: TRBJ1-4; v_call: TRBV4-1; clone_size: once; cdr3_length: 13; d_call: NA; cdr3_aa: CASSQAQPEKLFF; cdr3_nt: TGCGCCAGCAGCCAAGCCCAGCCGGAAAAACTGTTTTTT
j_call: TRBJ2-7; v_call: TRBV20-1; clone_size: NA; cdr3_length: 11; d_call: TRBD2; cdr3_aa: CSGTSRESQYF; cdr3_nt: TGCAGTGGGACTAGCCGGGAGTCCCAGTACTTC
j_call: TRBJ1-1; v_call: TRBV6-2/TRBV6-3; clone_size: once; cdr3_length: 12; d_call: NA; cdr3_aa: CATGTLNTEAFF; cdr3_nt: TGTGCCACGGGGACCCTGAACACTGAAGCTTTCTTT
j_call: TRBJ2-4; v_call: TRBV3-1; clone_size: NA; cdr3_length: 15; d_call: NA; cdr3_aa: CASSQGLGAKNIQYF; cdr3_nt: TGTGCCAGCAGCCAAGGTCTGGGGGCCAAAAACATTCAGTACTTC
j_call: TRBJ2-5; v_call: TRBV29-1; clone_size: NA; cdr3_length: 12; d_call: NA; cdr3_aa: CSAQTGQETQYF; cdr3_nt: TGCAGCGCCCAGACAGGACAAGAGACCCAGTACTTC
j_call: TRBJ1-5; v_call: TRBV20-1; clone_size: NA; cdr3_length: 16; d_call: TRBD1; cdr3_aa: CSARLLGQGESQPQHF; cdr3_nt: TGCAGTGCTAGACTGTTGGGACAGGGGGAAAGTCAGCCCCAGCATTTT
j_call: TRBJ1-4; v_call: TRBV2; clone_size: few; cdr3_length: 14; d_call: TRBD1; cdr3_aa: CASNPGTGFEKLFF; cdr3_nt: TGTGCCAGCAATCCAGGGACAGGGTTTGAAAAACTGTTTTTT
j_call: TRBJ2-5; v_call: TRBV6-1; clone_size: NA; cdr3_length: 14; d_call: NA; cdr3_aa: CASSERPDGGTQYF; cdr3_nt: TGTGCCAGCAGTGAACGACCAGACGGGGGGACCCAGTACTTC
j_call: TRBJ1-1; v_call: TRBV12-3/TRBV12-4; clone_size: NA; cdr3_length: 15; d_call: TRBD1; cdr3_aa: CASRKTGERVAEAFF; cdr3_nt: TGTGCCAGCAGGAAAACAGGGGAGAGGGTGGCTGAAGCTTTCTTT
j_call: TRBJ1-5; v_call: TRBV20-1; clone_size: NA; cdr3_length: 14; d_call: NA; cdr3_aa: CSAREGSSNQPQHF; cdr3_nt: TGCAGTGCTAGAGAGGGATCTAGCAATCAGCCCCAGCATTTT
j_call: TRBJ2-3; v_call: TRBV7-6; clone_size: few; cdr3_length: 14; d_call: NA; cdr3_aa: CASSLGDPTDTQYF; cdr3_nt: TGTGCCAGCAGCTTAGGCGACCCCACAGATACGCAGTATTTT
j_call: TRBJ1-2; v_call: TRBV10-3; clone_size: few; cdr3_length: 16; d_call: NA; cdr3_aa: CAISESAGRGTYGYTF; cdr3_nt: TGTGCCATCAGTGAGTCGGCAGGGAGGGGCACCTATGGCTACACCTTC
j_call: TRBJ2-1; v_call: TRBV5-1; clone_size: few; cdr3_length: 17; d_call: TRBD1; cdr3_aa: CASSQYRDRGSLNEQFF; cdr3_nt: TGCGCCAGCAGCCAATATAGAGACAGGGGGTCGCTGAATGAGCAGTTCTTC
j_call: TRBJ1-3; v_call: TRBV20-1; clone_size: NA; cdr3_length: 11; d_call: NA; cdr3_aa: CSARADDTIYF; cdr3_nt: TGCAGTGCTAGAGCCGACGACACCATATATTTT
j_call: TRBJ1-2; v_call: TRBV6-6; clone_size: once; cdr3_length: 14; d_call: NA; cdr3_aa: CASSYSSRGDGYTF; cdr3_nt: TGTGCCAGCAGTTACTCGTCCAGGGGCGATGGCTACACCTTC
j_call: TRBJ2-5; v_call: TRBV7-2; clone_size: NA; cdr3_length: 13; d_call: NA; cdr3_aa: CASSSTVQGTQYF; cdr3_nt: TGTGCCAGCAGCTCGACAGTTCAAGGGACCCAGTACTTC
j_call: TRBJ1-1; v_call: TRBV11-3; clone_size: NA; cdr3_length: 13; d_call: NA; cdr3_aa: CASSAQPDSEAFF; cdr3_nt: TGTGCCAGCAGCGCACAACCTGACAGTGAAGCTTTCTTT
j_call: TRBJ1-3; v_call: TRBV19; clone_size: NA; cdr3_length: 14; d_call: NA; cdr3_aa: CASTSRARGNTIYF; cdr3_nt: TGTGCCAGTACCTCTCGGGCGAGGGGAAACACCATATATTTT
j_call: TRBJ1-1; v_call: TRBV4-3; clone_size: NA; cdr3_length: 16; d_call: NA; cdr3_aa: CASSQDFGHGRTEAFF; cdr3_nt: TGCGCCAGCAGCCAAGATTTTGGCCACGGTCGGACTGAAGCTTTCTTT
j_call: TRBJ2-7; v_call: TRBV20-1; clone_size: few; cdr3_length: 13; d_call: TRBD1; cdr3_aa: CSAEPGQGYEQYF; cdr3_nt: TGCAGTGCTGAACCGGGACAGGGGTACGAGCAGTACTTC
j_call: TRBJ2-4; v_call: TRBV7-2; clone_size: NA; cdr3_length: 14; d_call: TRBD1; cdr3_aa: CASSLGQAGNIQYF; cdr3_nt: TGTGCCAGCAGCCTTGGACAGGCTGGAAACATTCAGTACTTC
j_call: TRBJ2-1; v_call: TRBV4-3; clone_size: NA; cdr3_length: 17; d_call: NA; cdr3_aa: CASSQGYQTRSYNEQFF; cdr3_nt: TGCGCCAGCAGCCAAGGGTATCAGACCCGCTCCTACAATGAGCAGTTCTTC
j_call: TRBJ2-6; v_call: TRBV7-6; clone_size: NA; cdr3_length: 13; d_call: NA; cdr3_aa: CASSFTPANVLTF; cdr3_nt: TGTGCCAGCAGCTTTACACCCGCCAACGTCCTGACTTTC
j_call: TRBJ1-1; v_call: TRBV5-1; clone_size: NA; cdr3_length: 13; d_call: NA; cdr3_aa: CASSYQQATEAFF; cdr3_nt: TGCGCCAGCAGCTACCAACAGGCTACTGAAGCTTTCTTT
j_call: TRBJ2-2; v_call: TRBV10-3; clone_size: few; cdr3_length: 16; d_call: TRBD1; cdr3_aa: CAISERGQGMAGELFF; cdr3_nt: TGTGCCATCAGTGAAAGGGGACAGGGAATGGCCGGGGAGCTGTTTTTT
j_call: TRBJ1-2; v_call: TRBV20-1; clone_size: NA; cdr3_length: 15; d_call: NA; cdr3_aa: CSAATTGRKNYGYTF; cdr3_nt: TGCAGTGCCGCGACTACGGGACGGAAGAACTATGGCTACACCTTC
j_call: TRBJ1-4; v_call: TRBV20-1; clone_size: NA; cdr3_length: 14; d_call: NA; cdr3_aa: CSARDYGKGEKLFF; cdr3_nt: TGCAGTGCTAGAGATTACGGCAAAGGTGAAAAACTGTTTTTT
j_call: TRBJ1-4; v_call: TRBV28; clone_size: NA; cdr3_length: 15; d_call: NA; cdr3_aa: CASTPLDRLNEKLFF; cdr3_nt: TGTGCAAGCACCCCACTCGACAGGCTTAATGAAAAACTGTTTTTT
j_call: TRBJ1-2; v_call: TRBV21-1; clone_size: NA; cdr3_length: 18; d_call: NA; cdr3_aa: CASSKDGLGRGANYGYTF; cdr3_nt: TGTGCCAGCAGCAAAGATGGTTTAGGGAGGGGTGCAAACTATGGCTACACCTTC
j_call: TRBJ1-1; v_call: TRBV27; clone_size: NA; cdr3_length: 16; d_call: TRBD1; cdr3_aa: CASSLWGQSLNTEAFF; cdr3_nt: TGTGCCAGCAGTTTATGGGGACAGAGTCTGAACACTGAAGCTTTCTTT
j_call: TRBJ1-1; v_call: TRBV3-1; clone_size: NA; cdr3_length: 15; d_call: NA; cdr3_aa: CASSQSSGADAEAFF; cdr3_nt: TGTGCCAGCAGCCAAAGCTCGGGGGCCGACGCTGAAGCTTTCTTT
j_call: TRBJ1-1; v_call: TRBV4-1; clone_size: few; cdr3_length: 13; d_call: TRBD1; cdr3_aa: CASSPYSDRGAFF; cdr3_nt: TGCGCCAGCAGCCCCTACTCGGACAGGGGAGCTTTCTTT
j_call: TRBJ2-3; v_call: TRBV9; clone_size: NA; cdr3_length: 15; d_call: NA; cdr3_aa: CASSVQESSTDTQYF; cdr3_nt: TGTGCCAGCAGCGTTCAGGAATCTAGCACAGATACGCAGTATTTT
j_call: TRBJ2-3; v_call: TRBV4-3; clone_size: NA; cdr3_length: 16; d_call: NA; cdr3_aa: CASSRKAFPSTDTQYF; cdr3_nt: TGCGCCAGCAGCCGTAAGGCGTTTCCTAGCACAGATACGCAGTATTTT
j_call: TRBJ1-2; v_call: TRBV10-3; clone_size: few; cdr3_length: 14; d_call: NA; cdr3_aa: CASLQGDTNYGYTF; cdr3_nt: TGTGCCTCTTTACAGGGCGACACTAACTATGGCTACACCTTC
j_call: TRBJ2-7; v_call: TRBV20-1; clone_size: few; cdr3_length: 13; d_call: TRBD2; cdr3_aa: CSHRLAGPNEQYF; cdr3_nt: TGCAGTCACAGACTAGCGGGTCCCAACGAGCAGTACTTC
j_call: TRBJ1-2; v_call: TRBV27; clone_size: NA; cdr3_length: 13; d_call: NA; cdr3_aa: CTSSLGGNYGYTF; cdr3_nt: TGTACCAGCAGTCTCGGGGGGAACTATGGCTACACCTTC
j_call: TRBJ1-4; v_call: TRBV12-3/TRBV12-4; clone_size: NA; cdr3_length: 14; d_call: NA; cdr3_aa: CASSLGDPNEKLFF; cdr3_nt: TGTGCCAGCAGTTTGGGGGACCCTAATGAAAAACTGTTTTTT
j_call: TRBJ2-2; v_call: TRBV11-2; clone_size: few; cdr3_length: 15; d_call: NA; cdr3_aa: CASSSKLRPTGELFF; cdr3_nt: TGTGCCAGCAGCTCGAAACTCCGGCCCACCGGGGAGCTGTTTTTT
j_call: TRBJ1-1; v_call: TRBV6-2/TRBV6-3; clone_size: NA; cdr3_length: 15; d_call: NA; cdr3_aa: CASSNSGRGSTEAFF; cdr3_nt: TGTGCCAGCAGCAACTCGGGCCGGGGGAGCACTGAAGCTTTCTTT
j_call: TRBJ2-5; v_call: TRBV4-3; clone_size: NA; cdr3_length: 16; d_call: TRBD2; cdr3_aa: CASSLIGTSGKETQYF; cdr3_nt: TGCGCCAGCAGCCTAATAGGGACTAGCGGGAAAGAGACCCAGTACTTC
j_call: TRBJ1-2; v_call: TRBV15; clone_size: few; cdr3_length: 14; d_call: NA; cdr3_aa: CATSGDLGNYGYTF; cdr3_nt: TGTGCCACCAGCGGTGACTTAGGGAACTATGGCTACACCTTC
j_call: TRBJ2-7; v_call: TRBV29-1; clone_size: NA; cdr3_length: 12; d_call: TRBD1; cdr3_aa: CSVDSSGTGRYF; cdr3_nt: TGCAGCGTTGACTCATCGGGGACAGGGCGGTACTTC
j_call: TRBJ2-1; v_call: TRBV27; clone_size: NA; cdr3_length: 16; d_call: NA; cdr3_aa: CASSLFGIFKGNEQFF; cdr3_nt: TGTGCCAGCAGTTTATTCGGCATTTTCAAAGGGAATGAGCAGTTCTTC
j_call: TRBJ1-5; v_call: TRBV2; clone_size: few; cdr3_length: 14; d_call: NA; cdr3_aa: CASSDGHTYQPQHF; cdr3_nt: TGTGCCAGCAGTGACGGGCACACTTATCAGCCCCAGCATTTT
j_call: TRBJ1-2; v_call: TRBV10-3; clone_size: many; cdr3_length: 13; d_call: NA; cdr3_aa: CAISESLEGGYTF; cdr3_nt: TGTGCCATCAGTGAGTCGCTGGAAGGTGGCTACACCTTC
j_call: TRBJ1-2; v_call: TRBV25-1; clone_size: few; cdr3_length: 16; d_call: NA; cdr3_aa: CASSDLSLGGDYGYTF; cdr3_nt: TGTGCCAGCAGTGATCTCTCTTTGGGGGGAGACTATGGCTACACCTTC
j_call: TRBJ1-4; v_call: TRBV4-1; clone_size: few; cdr3_length: 12; d_call: NA; cdr3_aa: CASSPPSQRLFF; cdr3_nt: TGCGCCAGCAGCCCTCCGTCTCAGAGACTGTTTTTT
j_call: TRBJ2-3; v_call: TRBV29-1; clone_size: few; cdr3_length: 16; d_call: NA; cdr3_aa: CSVEGFTWGDTDTQYF; cdr3_nt: TGCAGCGTTGAAGGCTTTACGTGGGGGGACACAGATACGCAGTATTTT
j_call: TRBJ2-3; v_call: TRBV5-1; clone_size: NA; cdr3_length: 14; d_call: NA; cdr3_aa: CASRPKGGQDTQYF; cdr3_nt: TGCGCCAGCCGACCGAAAGGGGGGCAAGATACGCAGTATTTT
j_call: TRBJ1-5; v_call: TRBV5-1; clone_size: NA; cdr3_length: 18; d_call: TRBD1; cdr3_aa: CASSLSGGPDGRNQPQHF; cdr3_nt: TGCGCCAGCAGCTTGTCAGGGGGCCCGGATGGGCGCAATCAGCCCCAGCATTTT
j_call: TRBJ1-1; v_call: TRBV18; clone_size: NA; cdr3_length: 15; d_call: NA; cdr3_aa: CASSPLRGMNTEAFF; cdr3_nt: TGTGCCAGCTCACCACTTCGTGGGATGAACACTGAAGCTTTCTTT